This T cell receptor (beta chain) is from a study of blood T cell repertoires in COVID-19. About the study: The United States, Italy and Spain were the sources of the acute and convalescent COVID-19 samples. Sources were T cells, B-cell-depleted T cells, or PBMCs; the material itself was cDNA or gDNA.

This clone was seen a single time. V dropped 3 bases and J dropped 8; count of bases not matched to a gene: 6. The CDR3 loop spans 13 amino acids. Per the germline V gene, CDR1 is LNHDA and CDR2 is SQIVND (reference sequence). Enrollment of patients from Seattle took place during active infection, with longitudinal follow-up. Authors' data handling: Reference gene primers were amplified, and this amplification served to estimate nucleated cell counts. Assay used: immunoSEQ multiplex PCR; TCRdb lists only in-frame clones, some missing. V, J and clone size were drawn from that table, and D and trimming were deduced from the DNA. There are fewer than 700,000 clones in the sample; 70% to 90% occur only once, and roughly 7.4% lies in the top ten.

The receptor's source is a woman between 45 and 65 years old with COVID-19, enrolled during active disease. The chain uses TRBV19 and TRBJ2-7; 8 bases agree with TRBD1. The source material was peripheral blood. CDR3 coding DNA: TGTGCCAGTAGTATGAACTCAGGGGGCCAGCAGTACTTC. This codes for CASSMNSGGQQYF.